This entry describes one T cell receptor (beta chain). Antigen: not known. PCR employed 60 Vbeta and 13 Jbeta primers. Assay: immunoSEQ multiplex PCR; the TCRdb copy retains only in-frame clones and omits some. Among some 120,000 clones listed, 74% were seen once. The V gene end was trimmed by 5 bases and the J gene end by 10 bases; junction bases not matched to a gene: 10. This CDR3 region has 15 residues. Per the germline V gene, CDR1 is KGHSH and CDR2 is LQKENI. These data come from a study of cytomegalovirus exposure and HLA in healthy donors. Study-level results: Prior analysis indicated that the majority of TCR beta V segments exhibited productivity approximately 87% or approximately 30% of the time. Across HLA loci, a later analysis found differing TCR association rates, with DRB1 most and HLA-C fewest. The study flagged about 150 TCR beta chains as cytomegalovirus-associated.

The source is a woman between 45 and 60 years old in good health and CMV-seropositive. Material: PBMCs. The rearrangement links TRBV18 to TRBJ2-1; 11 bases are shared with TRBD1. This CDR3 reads CASSGGTGGSYEQFF. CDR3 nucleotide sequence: TGTGCCAGCTCAGGTGGGACAGGGGGATCTTACGAGCAGTTCTTC.